These T cell receptor beta chains were read from a single sample in a study of cytomegalovirus exposure and HLA in healthy donors. Sequenced by immunoSEQ multiplex PCR; TCRdb stores in-frame clones only, minus some. The sample yields 110,000 to 150,000 clones, around a tenth seen once. The source material was PBMCs. All receptors come from a man in his fifties in good health and CMV-seronegative. The conserved cysteine and the conserved F or W are not part of the CDR3 here.

V: TRBV6-5; CDR3: ASSYSKRGNTEAF
V: TRBV10-1; CDR3: ASSAGGNSYNEQF
V: TRBV2; CDR3: ASSLSLEETQY
V: TRBV9; CDR3: ASSVFQGNEQF
V: TRBV19; CDR3: ASSPNGGTVTGELF
V: TRBV18; CDR3: ASSPAGTGYYGYT
V: TRBV21-1; CDR3: ASSKGLAVRGEKLL
V: TRBV9; CDR3: ASSVVVRMNTEAF
V: TRBV12-5; CDR3: ASGSDGGQGPNTGELF
V: TRBV5-8; CDR3: ASSLEPSGRVNEQF
V: TRBV6-4; CDR3: ASSRDRGDEQF
V: TRBV21-1; CDR3: ASSAQTGEPYGYT
V: TRBV19; CDR3: ASSARQGDTEAF
V: TRBV4-1; CDR3: ASSQDAISSYNEQF
V: TRBV30; CDR3: AWNRQGGQPQH
V: TRBV30; CDR3: AWSYRGIYEQY
V: TRBV5-1; CDR3: ASSQDRLNEQF
V: TRBV18; CDR3: ASSPSRTTGDGYT
V: TRBV5-4; CDR3: ASSLGGKVYEQY
V: TRBV19; CDR3: ASSIGTGPDTQY
V: TRBV27; CDR3: ASRPHAGTQTQY
V: TRBV30; CDR3: AWSQGGHTEAF
V: TRBV6-1; CDR3: ASSDEGPSYEQY
V: TRBV6-5; CDR3: ASRPQGANTEAF
V: TRBV7-8; CDR3: ASSSAGRGADTQY
V: TRBV10-1; CDR3: ASSESGAYNEQF
V: TRBV19; CDR3: ASRRARGYNEQF
V: TRBV30; CDR3: AWNPVSGRTGELF
V: TRBV29-1; CDR3: SVSGGRAREQY